This T cell receptor beta chain was sequenced for a study of cytomegalovirus exposure and HLA in healthy donors. Worth noting for this clone: Its antigen is unknown.

Broader study findings: One cluster of highly shared sequence variants probably arose as a sequencing artifact. Published work reported that the classifier diagnosed cytomegalovirus status with high specificity and sensitivity.

CDR1 MDHEN and CDR2 SYDVKM come from the germline V gene. The CDR3 length is 19 residues. V was pared by 4 bases and J by 1 base, with 14 bases of the junction left unmatched. PCR used 60 Vbeta primers and 13 Jbeta primers. The assay was immunoSEQ multiplex PCR, and TCRdb's table has in-frame clones only and misses some. Of some 130,000 clones in the sample, more than 75% were seen once. The receptor was derived from a man aged 25-45 years in good health and CMV-seronegative. The specimen was PBMCs. This chain joins TRBV28 and TRBJ2-7, with TRBD2 identical over 12 bases. The chain's CDR3 is CASSSFRRPTSGRSYEQYF. In DNA, the CDR3 is TGTGCCAGCAGTTCTTTTCGACGTCCGACTAGCGGGAGATCCTACGAGCAGTACTTC.